Listed here are 17 T cell receptor beta chains from one sample, sequenced in a study of blood T cells in healthy people across ages. The authors ran a second PCR of roughly 6 to 12 cycles using a sample-barcoded 5' primer and a J-beta primer mix. A single record per CDR3 protein comes from TCRdb applying MiXCR to the 5' RACE reads. This table has 250,000 to 300,000 distinct CDR3 sequences, 25% to 30% appearing once. Sequenced: blood. The source is a woman in her 70s in good health.

This sequence joins TRBV7-6 and TRBJ1-1; D ambiguous. The V end was cut by 1 base, the J end by 3 bases, with 12 bases between. The CDR3 loop spans 15 amino acids. In germline, CDR1 is SGHVS, CDR2 FNYEAQ. In nucleotides, the CDR3 is TGTGCCAGCAGCTTAGTCGGGAGTAGGGACACTGAAGCTTTCTTT. Amino acids: CASSLVGSRDTEAFF.

This clonotype was counted at least ten times. V and J are TRBV11-2 and TRBJ1-2; possibly TRBD1 for D (5 bases). Germline V gene data show CDR1 as SGHAT and CDR2 as FQNNGV. V lost 4 bases and J lost 5, with 14 bases in between. The CDR3 has 14 residues. CDR3 nucleotides: TGTGCCAGCAGCTCGGGGGACGGTGTTTATGGCTACACCTTC. As protein: CASSSGDGVYGYTF.

This clonotype has only one observation. The V and J genes are TRBV29-1 and TRBJ1-4; no clear D gene. This CDR3 region has 13 residues. V lost 7 bases, J lost 0 bases, and 9 bases lay in between. In germline, CDR1 is SQVTM, CDR2 ANQGSEA. DNA for the CDR3: TGCAGCGGTTACAGTGCAACTAATGAAAAACTGTTTTTT. Translation: CSGYSATNEKLFF.

This clonotype appeared a few times. The chain recombines TRBV12-3 or TRBV12-4 with TRBJ2-1; no definite D call. The CDR3 is 15 residues long. The V end was cut by 1 base, the J end by 1 base, with 8 bases between. The CDR3 loop reads CASSLVGSSYNEQFF. The CDR3 nucleotides are TGTGCCAGCAGTTTAGTCGGCAGTTCCTACAATGAGCAGTTCTTC.

The sample holds a few counts of this clonotype. This may stem from a read error, because a much larger clone lies one nucleotide away. The CDR3 carries no conserved terminal phenylalanine or tryptophan, so it likely arises from a read error. The chain has TRBV5-1 and TRBJ1-1, with D tentatively TRBD1 (5 bases). CDR1 SGHRS and CDR2 YFSETQ come from the germline V gene. Trimming pared 1 base from V and 5 bases from J, leaving 12 bases between. The CDR3 is 14 residues long. DNA for the CDR3: TGCGCCAGCAGCTTGTTAGGGGATAGGACTGAAGCTTTCTCT. Protein: CASSLLGDRTEAFS.

The chain carries TRBV14 and TRBJ2-5, with 10 bases that match TRBD2. The ends lost 2 bases at V and 5 bases at J; junction bases unmatched: 8. The CDR3 consists of 16 residues. Germline V gene lookup returns CDR1 SGHDN and CDR2 FVKESK. The CDR3 protein is CASSQKGLALRETQYF. The CDR3, as DNA: TGTGCCAGCAGCCAAAAGGGACTAGCGCTACGGGAGACCCAGTACTTC.

The J gene is TRBJ1-4, the V gene TRBV12-3 or TRBV12-4, with 7 bases aligning to TRBD1. The CDR3 is 15 amino acids. V lost 4 bases and J lost 1; bases outside the gene matches: 3. CDR3 sequence reads: CASSSNRGTNEKLFF. The CDR3 nucleotides read TGTGCCAGCAGTTCCAACAGGGGAACTAATGAAAAACTGTTTTTT.

The genes are TRBV9 and TRBJ2-1; maybe TRBD2 (5 bases). The last part of the DNA fits TRBJ2-7 better; the J call may be wrong. The CDR3 length is 14 residues. Germline V CDR1 and CDR2: SGDLS, YYNGEE. The CDR3 sequence is CASSPEGFPYEQYF. The CDR3 DNA reads as TGTGCCAGCAGCCCAGAGGGCTTCCCCTACGAGCAGTACTTC.

This clonotype was detected a few times. The V and J genes are TRBV7-8 and TRBJ2-5, with a tentative D call TRBD1 (5 bases). Trimming stripped 5 bases from V and 5 bases from J, with 15 bases between. Looked up from germline, CDR1 is SGHVS and CDR2 is FQNEAQ. The CDR3 loop spans 14 amino acids. The CDR3 sequence: CASSDIGASETQYF. DNA of the CDR3: TGTGCCAGCAGCGACATAGGGGCATCGGAGACCCAGTACTTC.

CDR3 loop: CASSEERGYTF. CDR3 bases: TGTGCCAGCAGTGAGGAAAGGGGCTACACCTTC. The V gene is TRBV25-1, the J gene TRBJ1-2; D remains ambiguous. The length of the CDR3 is 11 residues. From germline, CDR1 is MGHDK and CDR2 SYGVNS. V shed 3 bases and J shed 8 bases, with 7 bases lying between them.

The chain couples TRBV7-3 to TRBJ2-6, with TRBD1 as a possible D gene (6 bases). The CDR3 sequence is 16 residues long. V lost 5 bases, J lost 0 bases, and 11 bases lay in between. CDR1 is SGHTA, CDR2 FQGTGA, per germline. CDR3 sequence (DNA): TGTGCCAGCAGCCTTAGGGGGACCTCTGGGGCCAACGTCCTGACTTTC. Its translation is CASSLRGTSGANVLTF. Full variable domain (rest looked up from reference TRBV7-3 and TRBJ2-6): GAGVSQTPSNKVTEKGKYVELRCDPISGHTALYWYRQSLGQGPEFLIYFQGTGAADDSGLPNDRFFAVRPEGSVSTLKIQRTERGDSAVYLCASSLRGTSGANVLTFGAGSRLTVL.

This chain uses TRBV2 with TRBJ2-5; 13 nucleotides agree with TRBD2. Trimming at V came to 7 bases and at J to 5 bases, leaving 16 bases not matched to a gene. The germline V gene has CDR1 SNHLY and CDR2 FYNNEI. The CDR3 is 18 residues long. The CDR3 DNA sequence: TGTGCCAGCAAGAGGGGACTAGCGGGAATCGCGGGGAGGGAGACCCAGTACTTC. This gives the protein CASKRGLAGIAGRETQYF.

The chain links TRBV12-5 to TRBJ2-5; 13 bases agree with TRBD2. The better agreement between TRBJ2-1 and the DNA end casts doubt on the J call. Per germline, CDR1 LGHNT and CDR2 FRNRAP. This CDR3 comprises 17 residues. The CDR3 DNA reads TGTGCTAGTGGTTTGGGCCTTACTAGCGGGAGGGTCAATGAGCAGTTCTTC. This gives the protein CASGLGLTSGRVNEQFF.

CDR3 residues: CSARGGLTARPIYGYTF. CDR3 bases: TGCAGTGCTAGAGGAGGGTTGACAGCCCGACCTATTTATGGCTACACCTTC. The chain employs TRBV20-1 and TRBJ1-2; possibly TRBD1 for D (5 bases). The CDR3 is 17 amino acids. Germline values: CDR1 DFQATT, CDR2 SNEGSKA (reference sequence). Trimming pared 1 base from V and 5 bases from J, leaving 23 bases between.

This chain uses TRBV9 with TRBJ1-2; D may be TRBD1 (6 bases). Trimming removed 4 bases at V and 4 bases at J, with 17 bases between. The CDR3 extends over 15 amino acids. From germline, CDR1 is SGDLS and CDR2 YYNGEE. In DNA form, the CDR3 reads TGTGCCAGCAGCCCGCGCCCCGGACAGACCTATGGCTACACCTTC. Protein sequence: CASSPRPGQTYGYTF.

This chain links TRBV5-1 with TRBJ2-2, with 8 bases aligning to TRBD1. The CDR3 totals 14 residues. V dropped 8 bases and J dropped 5; count of bases not matched to a gene: 8. CDR1 and CDR2 (germline): SGHRS, YFSETQ. CDR3 protein: CASTQDRETGELFF. In DNA form, the CDR3 reads TGCGCCAGTACCCAGGACAGGGAAACCGGGGAGCTGTTTTTT.

This chain uses TRBV5-1 with TRBJ2-5; 7 bases match TRBD2. TRBJ2-1 matches the DNA end more closely, so the J call is doubtful. This CDR3 has 15 residues. From germline, CDR1 is SGHRS and CDR2 YFSETQ. The chain's CDR3 is CASTRLAGVRNEQFF. CDR3 nucleotides: TGCGCCAGCACTCGGCTCGCGGGAGTGCGGAATGAGCAGTTCTTC.